This TCR beta chain was retrieved from a study of T cell responses to AZD1222 COVID-19 vaccine. Study results and caveats: Across spike, vaccine-associated CD4 TCRs were found, dominant at 160-218 and 743-854. Clonal diversity was possibly underestimated, and the donors were mostly white British, with more females.

Here immunoSEQ multiplex PCR was the method, and the copy in TCRdb shows in-frame clones only, minus some. The sample has approximately 190,000 clones, around 92% seen once; the top ten hold 1% to 1.5%. Only one count was recorded for this clone. The antigen is unknown. Sequencing was performed on peripheral blood, taken on day 0 of AZD1222 vaccination. This TCR was sampled from an adult in good health.

CDR3 residues: CASSQSCRGSNWDGEKLFF. The CDR3 DNA is TGCGCCAGCAGTCAATCTTGTAGAGGCAGCAACTGGGACGGTGAAAAACTGTTTTTT. The chain recombines TRBV23-1 with TRBJ1-4; possible D gene TRBD1, 5 bases. TRBV23-1 is noted as an ORF with a role that remains uncertain. The CDR3 loop spans 19 amino acids. V was pared by 0 bases and J by 7 bases, with 24 bases between.